The 13 T cell receptor beta chains in this list originate from one sample, sequenced in a study of blood T cell repertoires in COVID-19 (dated by TCRdb to between 2020 and 2021). The library came from the immunoSEQ multiplex PCR assay. TCRdb carries this immuneACCESS record with in-frame sequences only. Its versions omit some clonotypes, under half of them owing to an unresolved V gene in the studies checked, with the rest unexplained. Here the sample has around 200,000 clones; 65% to 80% occur a single time. The top ten constitute roughly an eighth of the sample. The sample comprised peripheral blood. The receptors were gathered from a woman in her 50s with acute or convalescent COVID-19.

The V gene is TRBV6-1, the J gene TRBJ2-3; 7 bases are shared with TRBD1. V lost 1 base to trimming and J lost 10 bases; unmatched junction nucleotides: 5. The germline V gene encodes CDR1 MNHNS and CDR2 SASEGT. The CDR3 totals 13 residues. This CDR3 reads CASSEGRQGSQYF. The CDR3 DNA reads TGTGCCAGCAGTGAAGGCAGACAGGGATCGCAGTATTTT.

This sequence joins TRBV6-1 and TRBJ1-5, with a weak D call TRBD1 (6 bases). The CDR3 has 13 residues. Germline assignment: CDR1 MNHNS and CDR2 SASEGT. Trimming left V 3 bases short and J 7 bases short, with 10 bases between. CDR3 loop: CASSDRGKQPQHF. CDR3 sequence (DNA): TGTGCCAGCAGTGACAGGGGAAAGCAGCCCCAGCATTTT.

The chain couples TRBV7-6 to TRBJ1-3; D is unresolved. Germline V gives CDR1 SGHVS, CDR2 FNYEAQ. The CDR3 covers 15 residues. The ends were cut back, 1 base at V and 0 bases at J, with 7 bases in the middle. The CDR3 sequence is CASSLVHSSGNTIYF. As DNA, the CDR3 is TGTGCCAGCAGCTTAGTTCACTCCTCTGGAAACACCATATATTTT.

The V call is TRBV19, the J call TRBJ2-1; 9 bases map to TRBD1. V shed 2 bases and J 13 bases; nucleotides not matched to a gene: 21. This CDR3 comprises 18 residues. Germline loops: CDR1 LNHDA, CDR2 SQIVND (reference sequence). The DNA for the CDR3 is TGTGCCAGTAGTATAAAGAAAGGGACAGGGAAAGTAGACACCCCCCAGTTCTTC. Translated: CASSIKKGTGKVDTPQFF.

J is TRBJ2-7 and V is TRBV18, with D possibly TRBD1 on 6 matching bases. The CDR3 has 15 residues. Trimming took 0 bases from V and 7 from J, leaving 16 bases between them. Per germline, CDR1 KGHSH and CDR2 LQKENI. The CDR3 protein is CASSPPTGLKGEQYF. The CDR3 DNA is TGTGCCAGCTCACCACCGACAGGCCTTAAGGGGGAGCAGTACTTC.

This chain connects TRBV19 to TRBJ1-5; perhaps TRBD1 as D (6 bases). Germline V gives CDR1 LNHDA, CDR2 SQIVND (reference sequence). Deletions cut 0 bases from V and 2 bases from J, with 8 bases between. This CDR3 has 15 residues. The CDR3: CASSIDPGGNQPQHF. In DNA, the CDR3 is TGTGCCAGTAGTATAGATCCAGGGGGCAATCAGCCCCAGCATTTT. Complete variable domain (other parts from reference TRBV19 and TRBJ1-5): DGGITQSPKYLFRKEGQNVTLSCEQNLNHDAMYWYRQDPGQGLRLIYYSQIVNDFQKGDIAEGYSVSREKKESFPLTVTSAQKNPTAFYLCASSIDPGGNQPQHFGDGTRLSIL.

The chain combines TRBV30 with TRBJ1-3; no clear D. The CDR3 consists of 14 residues. The germline CDR1 and CDR2 sequences are GTSNPN and SVGIG (reference sequence). V gave up 3 bases and J gave up 2 bases, with 11 bases separating them. The CDR3 loop is CAWRQSHAGNTIYF. In DNA form, the CDR3 reads TGTGCCTGGAGACAAAGTCACGCTGGAAACACCATATATTTT. Combining the CDR3 with reference TRBV30 and TRBJ1-3 gives the whole variable domain SQTIHQWPATLVQPVGSPLSLECTVEGTSNPNLYWYRQAAGRGLQLLFYSVGIGQISSEVPQNLSASRPQDRQFILSSKKLLLSDSGFYLCAWRQSHAGNTIYFGEGSWLTVV.

The CDR3 sequence is CASAVAGGPPSSYNEQFF. CDR3 coding DNA: TGTGCCAGTGCCGTAGCGGGAGGACCCCCAAGCTCCTACAATGAGCAGTTCTTC. The chain carries TRBV19 and TRBJ2-1; 10 bases fit TRBD2. The germline V gene has CDR1 LNHDA and CDR2 SQIVND (reference sequence). Unmatched junction bases numbered 13, after V lost 8 bases and J lost 0 bases. This CDR3 is built from 18 residues.

The V call is TRBV7-9, the J call TRBJ2-6, with 7 positions matching TRBD2. Germline V gene sequence: CDR1 SEHNR, CDR2 FQNEAQ (reference sequence). CDR3 length: 18 residues. V shed 7 bases, J shed 0 bases, and the junction held 12 bases outside the gene matches. CDR3 in amino acids: CASIRLADYSSGANVLTF. CDR3 in DNA: TGTGCCAGCATCAGGCTAGCGGATTATTCCTCTGGGGCCAACGTCCTGACTTTC.

This clone came up a few times. V and J are TRBV4-3 and TRBJ2-7; 9 nucleotides align to TRBD2. Germline V lookup: CDR1 LGHNA, CDR2 YSLEER. The CDR3 consists of 16 residues. With V trimmed by 1 base and J by 2 bases, 6 bases remained unmatched. In DNA form, the CDR3 reads TGCGCCAGCAGCCAAGGAGGCGGGAGGGAAGCCTACGAGCAGTACTTC. It codes for CASSQGGGREAYEQYF.

The chain is built from TRBV9 and TRBJ1-6, with D maybe TRBD1 (5 bases). V was shortened by 0 bases and J by 7 bases, with 11 bases between the two germline ends. Germline loops: CDR1 SGDLS, CDR2 YYNGEE. The CDR3 has 15 amino acids. This CDR3 reads CASSVELTENSPLHF. Written as DNA, the CDR3 is TGTGCCAGCAGCGTAGAGCTGACAGAGAATTCACCCCTCCACTTT.

This clone was recorded once. V and J are TRBV28 and TRBJ2-1; D unclear. The germline V and J ends were trimmed by 4 bases and 11 bases, with 9 bases remaining between them. This CDR3 is built from 11 residues. Germline lookup yields CDR1 MDHEN and CDR2 SYDVKM. CDR3 coding DNA: TGTGCCAGCAGTTCCCAGTACCAGCAGTTCTTC. Its protein is CASSSQYQQFF.

V and J are TRBV4-2 and TRBJ2-3, with 8 bases aligning to TRBD2. The CDR3 has 20 amino acids. V dropped 4 bases and J dropped 2; count of bases not matched to a gene: 20. CDR1 is LGHNA, CDR2 YNFKEQ, per germline. Here the CDR3 reads CASSPTRAGGLNLLTDTQYF. DNA of the CDR3: TGTGCCAGCAGCCCGACTAGGGCGGGGGGCCTTAACCTCCTCACAGATACGCAGTATTTT.